The rows below give T cell receptor beta chains drawn from one sample of a study of somatic mutations in cytotoxic T cells in rheumatoid arthritis. The assay was immunoSEQ multiplex PCR, and TCRdb's table has in-frame clones only and misses some. The profile covers under 20,000 clones, with about four fifths appearing a single time and under 30% taken by the ten largest. Sample: CD8+ T cells sorted from blood. All receptors derive from an adult with rheumatoid arthritis. CDR3s include the opening cysteine and the closing phenylalanine or tryptophan. D genes are given only for firm matches. Only some rows state a clone size, as once, few, many or a class for expanded clones.

clone_size	j_call	v_call	d_call	cdr3_nt	cdr3_aa
.	TRBJ2-7	TRBV6-1	.	TGTGCCAGCAGTGCCCCAGGGGACCCCTACGAGCAGTACTTC	CASSAPGDPYEQYF
.	TRBJ2-3	TRBV28	.	TGTGCCAGCAGGACATCGCGAAGCCTAGCAGATACGCAGTATTTT	CASRTSRSLADTQYF
.	TRBJ2-5	TRBV7-9	TRBD2	TGTGCCAGCAGCCTACTAATCGTAGCGGGACAAGAGACCCAGTACTTC	CASSLLIVAGQETQYF
.	TRBJ2-3	TRBV6-5	TRBD2	TGTGCCAGCAGTTACACAAGCGGGAGATTAGATACGCAGTATTTT	CASSYTSGRLDTQYF
.	TRBJ2-3	TRBV18	.	TGTGCCAGCTCACCAGAGACAGATACGCAGTATTTT	CASSPETDTQYF
.	TRBJ1-1	TRBV2	.	TGTGCCAGCAGTGAACCGGGGAGGAACACTGAAGCTTTCTTT	CASSEPGRNTEAFF
.	TRBJ2-1	TRBV27	.	TGTGCCAGCAGTCCAAACTACAATGAGCAGTTCTTC	CASSPNYNEQFF
.	TRBJ1-5	TRBV6-1	.	TGTGCCAGCAGTGAAAGGAGCCAGTCTTCCAATCAGCCCCAGCATTTT	CASSERSQSSNQPQHF
.	TRBJ1-2	TRBV15	.	TGTGCCACCAGCTCCCGGGGTTTTCAGGGTGGGTATGGCTACACCTTC	CATSSRGFQGGYGYTF
.	TRBJ1-5	TRBV30	.	TGTGCCTGGAGTGGTCAGGGCAATCAGCCCCAGCATTTT	CAWSGQGNQPQHF
.	TRBJ1-5	TRBV5-1	.	TGCGCCAGCAGCCTCGCGGGGCAGAATAGCAATCAGCCCCAGCATTTT	CASSLAGQNSNQPQHF
.	TRBJ2-1	TRBV19	.	TGTGCCAGTAGCCGATTCCGGGACAACAATGAGCAGTTCTTC	CASSRFRDNNEQFF
.	TRBJ1-1	TRBV5-6	.	TGTGCCAGCAGCTTGGGCAGGGTGATTCGTTCATCTTTCTTT	CASSLGRVIRSSFF
.	TRBJ2-7	TRBV7-8	.	TGTGCCAGCAGCTTGCTGCCATACTTGGCTCCAACGGCTTCCTACGAGCAGTACTTC	CASSLLPYLAPTASYEQYF
.	TRBJ2-3	TRBV4-1	TRBD2	TGCGCCAGCAGCCAAGTGAGCGGGGGGGCCACAGATACGCAGTATTTT	CASSQVSGGATDTQYF
medium-sized	TRBJ2-7	TRBV4-1	.	TGCGCCAGCAGCCAGCACCGCGACTACTACGAGCAGTACTTC	CASSQHRDYYEQYF
.	TRBJ2-7	TRBV6-1	.	TGTGCCAGCCTAATGAACGAGCAGTACTTC	CASLMNEQYF
.	TRBJ2-5	TRBV2	TRBD2	TGTGCCAGCAGGTCAGCGGGAGGGCCGGAGGAGACCCAGTACTTC	CASRSAGGPEETQYF
.	TRBJ1-1	TRBV27	.	TGTGCCAGCAGTTTTGGGGCGGGGATTGAAGCTTTCTTT	CASSFGAGIEAFF
.	TRBJ2-1	TRBV27	TRBD2	TGTGCCAGCAGACTTGCTAGCGGGGACTACAATGAGCAGTTCTTC	CASRLASGDYNEQFF
.	TRBJ2-7	TRBV2	TRBD2	TGTGCCAGCTATGAACCCAGCGGGGTTTTACCGCAGTACTTC	CASYEPSGVLPQYF
few	TRBJ2-3	TRBV10-1	.	TGCGCCAGCCAGGGTTGGGACACAGATACGCAGTATTTT	CASQGWDTDTQYF